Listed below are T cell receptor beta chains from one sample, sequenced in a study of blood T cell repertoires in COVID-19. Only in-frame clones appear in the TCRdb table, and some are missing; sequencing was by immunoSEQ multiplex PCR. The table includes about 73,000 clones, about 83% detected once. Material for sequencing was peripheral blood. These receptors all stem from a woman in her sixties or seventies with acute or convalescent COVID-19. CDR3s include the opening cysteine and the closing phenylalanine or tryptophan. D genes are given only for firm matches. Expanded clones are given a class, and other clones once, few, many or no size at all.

CDR3nt: TGTGCCAGCCACGGGGACAGGGGGTACACTGAAGCTTTCTTT
CDR3aa: CASHGDRGYTEAFF
d_gene: TRBD1
abundance: NA
j_gene: TRBJ1-1
v_gene: TRBV6-5
len: 14

CDR3nt: TGTGCCAGCAGTGGAAACAGGGGGGGATCCGGAAACACCATATATTTT
CDR3aa: CASSGNRGGSGNTIYF
d_gene: TRBD1
abundance: NA
j_gene: TRBJ1-3
v_gene: TRBV6-1
len: 16

CDR3nt: TGTGCCAGCAGCGTGGGACAGGAGGGTGTCTATGGCTACACCTTC
CDR3aa: CASSVGQEGVYGYTF
d_gene: TRBD1
abundance: NA
j_gene: TRBJ1-2
v_gene: TRBV9
len: 15

CDR3nt: TGTGCCAGCAGGGATGCCGGGAGTCTCGAGCAGTACTTC
CDR3aa: CASRDAGSLEQYF
d_gene: NA
abundance: NA
j_gene: TRBJ2-7
v_gene: TRBV2
len: 13

CDR3nt: TGTGCCAGCAGCCAGTCCCAGGGTTTTAATTCACCCCTCCACTTT
CDR3aa: CASSQSQGFNSPLHF
d_gene: NA
abundance: once
j_gene: TRBJ1-6
v_gene: TRBV14
len: 15

CDR3nt: TGTGCCAGCAGCTTATGGGCCCCCTGGCGGGGGTACGGGACCGGGGAGCTGTTTTTT
CDR3aa: CASSLWAPWRGYGTGELFF
d_gene: TRBD2
abundance: NA
j_gene: TRBJ2-2
v_gene: TRBV7-9
len: 19

CDR3nt: TGCGCCAGCAGCTCCGGTTTCACAGATACGCAGTATTTT
CDR3aa: CASSSGFTDTQYF
d_gene: NA
abundance: NA
j_gene: TRBJ2-3
v_gene: TRBV5-1
len: 13

CDR3nt: TGTGCCAGCAGTTTTTTTACAGGGGGTTATTTCACTGAAGCTTTCTTT
CDR3aa: CASSFFTGGYFTEAFF
d_gene: TRBD1
abundance: NA
j_gene: TRBJ1-1
v_gene: TRBV27
len: 16

CDR3nt: TGTGCCAGCAGCCGGGGGACAGGGACGGTCAACGAGCAGTACTTC
CDR3aa: CASSRGTGTVNEQYF
d_gene: TRBD1
abundance: once
j_gene: TRBJ2-7
v_gene: TRBV5-4
len: 15

CDR3nt: TGTGCCAGTAGTCCACAATACCCGACAGGGAATCATGGCTACACCTTC
CDR3aa: CASSPQYPTGNHGYTF
d_gene: TRBD1
abundance: NA
j_gene: TRBJ1-2
v_gene: TRBV19
len: 16

CDR3nt: TGTGCCAGCAGCTTAGACAGGGGAGGCGGGAGAGAGACCCAGTACTTC
CDR3aa: CASSLDRGGGRETQYF
d_gene: NA
abundance: few
j_gene: TRBJ2-5
v_gene: TRBV5-4
len: 16

CDR3nt: TGCGCCAGCAGGTCGACAGGGGAAGGTTCACCCCTCCACTTT
CDR3aa: CASRSTGEGSPLHF
d_gene: TRBD1
abundance: few
j_gene: TRBJ1-6
v_gene: TRBV5-1
len: 14

CDR3nt: TGTGCCACCTCCCCCCGGGGGGAGGACACTGAAGCTTTCTTT
CDR3aa: CATSPRGEDTEAFF
d_gene: NA
abundance: NA
j_gene: TRBJ1-1
v_gene: TRBV19
len: 14

CDR3nt: TGTGCCAGCCCCGGACAGGGGGAAGGCTACACCTTC
CDR3aa: CASPGQGEGYTF
d_gene: TRBD1
abundance: NA
j_gene: TRBJ1-2
v_gene: TRBV6-5
len: 12

CDR3nt: TGTGCCATCAGGAACCCGACAGGGAAGAACACTGAAGCTTTCTTT
CDR3aa: CAIRNPTGKNTEAFF
d_gene: TRBD1
abundance: NA
j_gene: TRBJ1-1
v_gene: TRBV10-3
len: 15

CDR3nt: TGTGCCAGCTCACCCGACAGGGGGCTCCGTGGAAACACCATATATTTT
CDR3aa: CASSPDRGLRGNTIYF
d_gene: TRBD1
abundance: NA
j_gene: TRBJ1-3
v_gene: TRBV18
len: 16

CDR3nt: TGTGCCAGCAGACTCACGGGGGGAAGAGGACCCCTCCACTTT
CDR3aa: CASRLTGGRGPLHF
d_gene: NA
abundance: few
j_gene: TRBJ1-6
v_gene: TRBV6-5
len: 14

CDR3nt: TGTGCCAGTATCTCACCAGGGACTGAAGCTTTCTTT
CDR3aa: CASISPGTEAFF
d_gene: NA
abundance: NA
j_gene: TRBJ1-1
v_gene: TRBV5-4
len: 12

CDR3nt: TGCAACCGGACAGTTCCTCACTCTGGAAACACCATATATTTT
CDR3aa: CNRTVPHSGNTIYF
d_gene: NA
abundance: once
j_gene: TRBJ1-3
v_gene: TRBV29-1
len: 14

CDR3nt: TGTGCCAGCAGCCTGGGGACTAGGGGTAACGAGCAGTACTTC
CDR3aa: CASSLGTRGNEQYF
d_gene: TRBD2
abundance: NA
j_gene: TRBJ2-7
v_gene: TRBV13
len: 14

CDR3nt: TGTGCCAGCGGAGATCTAGGTTCTGAAGATACGCAGTATTTT
CDR3aa: CASGDLGSEDTQYF
d_gene: NA
abundance: NA
j_gene: TRBJ2-3
v_gene: TRBV28
len: 14

CDR3nt: TGCAGCGTGGCCGGGACAGGGGTAACTGAAGCTTTCTTT
CDR3aa: CSVAGTGVTEAFF
d_gene: TRBD1
abundance: NA
j_gene: TRBJ1-1
v_gene: TRBV29-1
len: 13

CDR3nt: TGTGCCAGCAGTTACTCGATAGGCCAGGGTGGAACTGAAGCTTTCTTT
CDR3aa: CASSYSIGQGGTEAFF
d_gene: NA
abundance: NA
j_gene: TRBJ1-1
v_gene: TRBV6-5
len: 16

CDR3nt: TGCGCCAGCAGCTTGTATCCGGGTCCCACAGATACGCAGTATTTT
CDR3aa: CASSLYPGPTDTQYF
d_gene: NA
abundance: NA
j_gene: TRBJ2-3
v_gene: TRBV5-1
len: 15

CDR3nt: TGTGCCAGTACCCCGAGGGGGAGGGAGGATACGCAGTATTTT
CDR3aa: CASTPRGREDTQYF
d_gene: NA
abundance: NA
j_gene: TRBJ2-3
v_gene: TRBV19
len: 14

CDR3nt: TGTGCCAGTAGCAGGACAGGCTATGGCTACACCTTC
CDR3aa: CASSRTGYGYTF
d_gene: TRBD1
abundance: NA
j_gene: TRBJ1-2
v_gene: TRBV19
len: 12

CDR3nt: TGTGCCAGCAGCACAACCAGGGGGAACACTGAAGCTTTCTTT
CDR3aa: CASSTTRGNTEAFF
d_gene: NA
abundance: NA
j_gene: TRBJ1-1
v_gene: TRBV11-1
len: 14

CDR3nt: TGTGCCAGCAGCTTAGAGAGCGGGGGCTACGAGCAGTACTTC
CDR3aa: CASSLESGGYEQYF
d_gene: TRBD2
abundance: NA
j_gene: TRBJ2-7
v_gene: TRBV7-6
len: 14

CDR3nt: TGCAGTGCGCGGGGAAAGGTCGAGCAGTACTTC
CDR3aa: CSARGKVEQYF
d_gene: NA
abundance: few
j_gene: TRBJ2-7
v_gene: TRBV20-1
len: 11

CDR3nt: TGTGCCACCAGTGACCCCGGACTAGCGGGGGGGAGCTCCTACAATGAGCAGTTCTTC
CDR3aa: CATSDPGLAGGSSYNEQFF
d_gene: TRBD2
abundance: NA
j_gene: TRBJ2-1
v_gene: TRBV24-1
len: 19

CDR3nt: TGTGCCAGCAGTTTACTTGGGGGGAGGGGCTTGGATGAGCAGTTCTTC
CDR3aa: CASSLLGGRGLDEQFF
d_gene: TRBD2
abundance: once
j_gene: TRBJ2-1
v_gene: TRBV27
len: 16

CDR3nt: TGTGCCAGCAGCGCAGAGCCGGGGAATGGCAATCAGCCCCAGCATTTT
CDR3aa: CASSAEPGNGNQPQHF
d_gene: NA
abundance: NA
j_gene: TRBJ1-5
v_gene: TRBV9
len: 16

CDR3nt: TGTGCCAGCAGCCACCTCCCCCAGGGGTCTGAAGCTTTCTTT
CDR3aa: CASSHLPQGSEAFF
d_gene: NA
abundance: NA
j_gene: TRBJ1-1
v_gene: TRBV3-1/TRBV3-2
len: 14

CDR3nt: TGTGCCAACCCCAGGAAGTCCAGGGGGGCCACTGAGCAGTTCTTC
CDR3aa: CANPRKSRGATEQFF
d_gene: NA
abundance: NA
j_gene: TRBJ2-1
v_gene: TRBV10-3
len: 15

CDR3nt: TGCGCCAGCAGCTTGGATCAGGGTGAAAAACTGTTTTTT
CDR3aa: CASSLDQGEKLFF
d_gene: NA
abundance: NA
j_gene: TRBJ1-4
v_gene: TRBV5-1
len: 13

CDR3nt: TGTGCCAGCAGCGGCTTCCGGGACAACTACGAGCAGTACTTC
CDR3aa: CASSGFRDNYEQYF
d_gene: NA
abundance: NA
j_gene: TRBJ2-7
v_gene: TRBV9
len: 14

CDR3nt: TGTGCCAGCACCGAAGGGACAGATAATTCACCCCTCCACTTT
CDR3aa: CASTEGTDNSPLHF
d_gene: TRBD1
abundance: NA
j_gene: TRBJ1-6
v_gene: TRBV6-5
len: 14

CDR3nt: TGTGCCAGCAGACGACAGGGTCAGAACACTGAAGCTTTCTTT
CDR3aa: CASRRQGQNTEAFF
d_gene: TRBD1
abundance: NA
j_gene: TRBJ1-1
v_gene: TRBV2
len: 14

CDR3nt: TGTGCCAGCAGCTTAGGGACAGGGGTCGTGCCCATATATTTT
CDR3aa: CASSLGTGVVPIYF
d_gene: TRBD1
abundance: NA
j_gene: TRBJ1-3
v_gene: TRBV7-9
len: 14

CDR3nt: TGTGCCAGCAGCTTATCGGACAGATATGAGCAGTTCTTC
CDR3aa: CASSLSDRYEQFF
d_gene: NA
abundance: NA
j_gene: TRBJ2-1
v_gene: TRBV7-3
len: 13

CDR3nt: TGTGCCAGTAGTTCCCGGAGTACCGACTATGGCTACACCTTC
CDR3aa: CASSSRSTDYGYTF
d_gene: NA
abundance: NA
j_gene: TRBJ1-2
v_gene: TRBV19
len: 14

CDR3nt: TGTGCCAGCAGTTTAAGGCCCCCGGCTAGCGGGGGGGCATTGTGGGAGCAGTACTTC
CDR3aa: CASSLRPPASGGALWEQYF
d_gene: TRBD2
abundance: NA
j_gene: TRBJ2-7
v_gene: TRBV27
len: 19

CDR3nt: TGTGCCAGCAGCTCGGAGGGGTTTAAGCCCCAGCATTTT
CDR3aa: CASSSEGFKPQHF
d_gene: NA
abundance: NA
j_gene: TRBJ1-5
v_gene: TRBV27
len: 13

CDR3nt: TGTGCCAGCAGTTTAACCGGGACAGATAATTCACCCCTCCACTTT
CDR3aa: CASSLTGTDNSPLHF
d_gene: TRBD1
abundance: NA
j_gene: TRBJ1-6
v_gene: TRBV9
len: 15

CDR3nt: TGTGCCAGCAGCGTAGTAACGGGGGGTAGCACAGATACGCAGTATTTT
CDR3aa: CASSVVTGGSTDTQYF
d_gene: TRBD2
abundance: NA
j_gene: TRBJ2-3
v_gene: TRBV9
len: 16

CDR3nt: TGTGCCAGCAGCGTGACAGGGGGCAATCAGCCCCAGCATTTT
CDR3aa: CASSVTGGNQPQHF
d_gene: TRBD1
abundance: few
j_gene: TRBJ1-5
v_gene: TRBV5-5
len: 14

CDR3nt: TGTGCCAGTAGTATAGGAGGGGAGGGGAATCAGCCCCAGCATTTT
CDR3aa: CASSIGGEGNQPQHF
d_gene: NA
abundance: NA
j_gene: TRBJ1-5
v_gene: TRBV19
len: 15

CDR3nt: TGTGCCAGCAGTCCCTCTGGAGGGTCTCCTAATTCACCCCTCCACTTT
CDR3aa: CASSPSGGSPNSPLHF
d_gene: NA
abundance: once
j_gene: TRBJ1-6
v_gene: TRBV27
len: 16

CDR3nt: TGCGCCAGCAGCCTCTTGACGGGTTCTGAGAACACCATATATTTT
CDR3aa: CASSLLTGSENTIYF
d_gene: NA
abundance: NA
j_gene: TRBJ1-3
v_gene: TRBV5-1
len: 15

CDR3nt: TGTGCCACCAGTGATTTGCCCGGGAATCAGCCCCAGCATTTT
CDR3aa: CATSDLPGNQPQHF
d_gene: NA
abundance: NA
j_gene: TRBJ1-5
v_gene: TRBV24-1
len: 14

CDR3nt: TGTGCCAGCAGCTATACCCGCATCCGTGGTTCACCCCTCCACTTT
CDR3aa: CASSYTRIRGSPLHF
d_gene: NA
abundance: few
j_gene: TRBJ1-6
v_gene: TRBV27
len: 15

CDR3nt: TGTGCCACCAGTGATCCCAGGAACACTGAAGCTTTCTTT
CDR3aa: CATSDPRNTEAFF
d_gene: NA
abundance: once
j_gene: TRBJ1-1
v_gene: TRBV24-1
len: 13

CDR3nt: TGTGCCACCAGAACAGGGGGTCGAATCAACAATGAGCAGTTCTTC
CDR3aa: CATRTGGRINNEQFF
d_gene: TRBD1
abundance: NA
j_gene: TRBJ2-1
v_gene: TRBV6-6
len: 15

CDR3nt: TGTGCCAGTTCCAAAGGAGAGAACACCTACGAGCAGTACTTC
CDR3aa: CASSKGENTYEQYF
d_gene: NA
abundance: NA
j_gene: TRBJ2-7
v_gene: TRBV19
len: 14

CDR3nt: TGTGCCATCAGTGACAACCCAGCAGATACGCAGTATTTT
CDR3aa: CAISDNPADTQYF
d_gene: NA
abundance: NA
j_gene: TRBJ2-3
v_gene: TRBV10-3
len: 13

CDR3nt: TGTGCCAGCAGCAAAGGGAACTTAGCGGGGGGATATGGAACCGGGGAGCTGTTTTTT
CDR3aa: CASSKGNLAGGYGTGELFF
d_gene: TRBD2
abundance: NA
j_gene: TRBJ2-2
v_gene: TRBV9
len: 19

CDR3nt: TGCAGTGCTAGTGATGACAGTAGCAATCAGCCCCAGCATTTT
CDR3aa: CSASDDSSNQPQHF
d_gene: NA
abundance: few
j_gene: TRBJ1-5
v_gene: TRBV20-1
len: 14